This TCR beta chain was sequenced during a study of T cells after yellow fever vaccination. In the study overall: Those fractions that held only low numbers of cells were prepared using the SMART-Seq v4 Ultra Low Input RNA kit.

CDR1 is DFQATT and CDR2 is SNEGSKA in the germline V gene (reference sequence). The length of the CDR3 is 16 residues. With 3 bases clipped from V and 0 bases from J, the junction kept 4 bases outside the gene matches. TCRdb independently ran MiXCR on the 5' RACE reads; one entry per CDR3 protein. This table has 300,000 to 400,000 distinct CDR3 sequences, 6.2% appearing once. In this sample, this clonotype turned up many times. Material: PBMCs, obtained 5 days after the yellow fever booster vaccination. The source is a man between 25 and 39 years old who received the YFV17D yellow fever vaccine. This chain links TRBV20-1 with TRBJ2-1, with 11 bases fitting TRBD2. CDR3 residues: CSASPTSGSSYNEQFF. CDR3 nucleotide sequence: TGCAGTGCTAGTCCTACTAGCGGGAGCTCCTACAATGAGCAGTTCTTC.